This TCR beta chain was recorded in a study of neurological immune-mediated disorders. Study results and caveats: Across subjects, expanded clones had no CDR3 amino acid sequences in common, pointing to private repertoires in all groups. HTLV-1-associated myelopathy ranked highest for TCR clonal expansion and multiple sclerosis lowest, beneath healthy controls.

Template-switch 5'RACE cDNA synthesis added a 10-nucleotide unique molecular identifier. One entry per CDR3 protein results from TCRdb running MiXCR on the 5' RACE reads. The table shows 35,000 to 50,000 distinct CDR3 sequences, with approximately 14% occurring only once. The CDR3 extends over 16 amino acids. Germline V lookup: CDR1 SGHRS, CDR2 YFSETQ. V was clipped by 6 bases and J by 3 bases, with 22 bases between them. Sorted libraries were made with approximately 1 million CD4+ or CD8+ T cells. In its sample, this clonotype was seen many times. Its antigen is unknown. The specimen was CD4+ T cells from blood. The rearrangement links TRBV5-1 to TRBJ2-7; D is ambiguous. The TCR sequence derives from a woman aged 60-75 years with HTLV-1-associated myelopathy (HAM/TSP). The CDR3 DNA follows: TGCGCCAGCAAAGGCCCACCCCACCAGACGGACTACGAGCAGTACTTC. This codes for CASKGPPHQTDYEQYF.